The clone carrying this T cell receptor beta chain was seen once. The table came from immunoSEQ multiplex PCR; TCRdb's copy has only in-frame clones and leaves some out. Among around 150,000 clones listed, around 92% were seen once. The data originate from a study of blood T cell repertoires in COVID-19. There are 14 residues in the CDR3. The J segment lost 4 bases and the V segment lost 3 bases, leaving 3 bases of the junction unmatched. Per the germline V gene, CDR1 is SGHNT and CDR2 is YYREEE (reference sequence). The receptor was derived from a man under 40 with COVID-19, enrolled during active disease. V is TRBV5-4 and J is TRBJ2-3; the match to TRBD2 covers 9 bases. Sequenced sample: peripheral blood. DNA of the CDR3: TGTGCCAGCAGCTCACAGCGGGGGGCAGATACGCAGTATTTT. This gives the protein CASSSQRGADTQYF.